This section outlines one T cell receptor (beta chain) sequence together with its context. What it binds is not known. The CDR3 length is 17 residues. CDR1 is LGHNA and CDR2 is YNFKEQ in the germline V gene. The ends lost 4 bases at V and 8 bases at J; junction bases unmatched: 12. Both 60 Vbeta primers and 13 Jbeta primers went into the PCR. Clones were read by immunoSEQ multiplex PCR, and TCRdb kept only the in-frame ones, dropping some. Of approximately 170,000 clones in the sample, approximately 80% were seen once. These data belong to a study of cytomegalovirus exposure and HLA in healthy donors. Notes on the study in general: Follow-up analysis later connected one missense variant in DCLRE1C with trimming of TCR beta V- and J-genes. As was reported, the HLA-A and HLA-B alleles of most subjects were accurately predicted from TCR beta sequences.

The chain recombines TRBV4-2 with TRBJ2-1; 12 bases line up with TRBD2. The specimen was PBMCs. The source is a boy aged 2-9 years in good health and CMV-seronegative. CDR3 sequence: CASSPYGTSGPQYEQFF. CDR3 DNA sequence: TGTGCCAGCAGCCCTTACGGGACTAGCGGGCCACAATATGAGCAGTTCTTC.